This section outlines one T cell receptor (beta chain) sequence together with its context. The study assigned cohorts using participant-reported clinical history. Cohort 3 donors were reported recovered after two negative PCRs, clearance, or symptom resolution. Per the germline V gene, CDR1 is ENHRY and CDR2 is SYGVKD. V dropped 4 bases and J dropped 4 bases, with 10 bases sitting between them. This CDR3 has 13 amino acids. This sample was included in a study of blood T cell repertoires in COVID-19. Study in general: Sources were T cells, B-cell-depleted T cells, or PBMCs; the material itself was cDNA or gDNA.

Authors' processing steps: Quantification of nucleated cells was approximated via reference gene primer amplification. The table came from immunoSEQ multiplex PCR; TCRdb's copy has only in-frame clones and leaves some out. D and trimming come from the DNA, and the V and J calls and clone size come from that table. The sample lists approximately 310,000 clones, roughly 90% seen once, with approximately 5.2% in the top ten. V and J are TRBV10-3 and TRBJ1-1; TRBD1 is a possible D gene (5 bases). Sequencing was done on a sample of PBMCs or T cells enriched from blood (not recorded which). The TCR was taken from a man between 60 and 75 years old who had recovered from COVID-19. The CDR3 region has the DNA TGTGCCATCAGTGGCAGGGAAGGCACTGAAGCTTTCTTT. Residues: CAISGREGTEAFF.